This entry features one TCR beta chain sequence. This specimen comes from a study of OX40 agonist ivuxolimab in advanced cancers. TCRdb's copy holds only in-frame clones and misses some; the assay was immunoSEQ multiplex PCR. The data hold about 88,000 clones, with around 83% observed a single time. The CDR3 is 18 amino acids. The ends were cut back, 4 bases at V and 4 bases at J, with 26 bases in the middle. The germline gives CDR1 SGHRS, CDR2 YFSETQ. This rearrangement joins TRBV5-1 to TRBJ1-1; weak D call: TRBD1 (6 bases). This sample comprised CD4+ or CD8+ T cells sorted from blood, obtained in a trial of the OX40 agonist ivuxolimab. The source of this sequence is an adult with an advanced solid tumor such as melanoma, head and neck, liver or kidney cancer. The CDR3 DNA follows: TGCGCCAGCAGCCTCGAACGGGGAAACAGGGAGGGTGTCACTGAAGCTTTCTTT. This codes for CASSLERGNREGVTEAFF.